The rows below give T cell receptor beta chains drawn from one sample of a study of shared clonotypes between healthy human individuals. The table came from immunoSEQ multiplex PCR; TCRdb's copy has only in-frame clones and leaves some out. The data show about 700,000 clones, with roughly 94% seen just once and 20% to 25% held by the top ten. Material: naive CD8+ T cells sorted from blood. The receptor source for this set is a man aged 30 to 45 in good health. Each CDR3 is given with its conserved first and last residue. Fields, in order: V gene, CDR3 protein.

TRBV29-1 CSVERFREGSYEAFF
TRBV5-6 CASGQGLAKDF
TRBV6-5 CASSYSGRANTEAFF
TRBV29-1 CSVDGQNTEAFF
TRBV4-1 CASSQVFPTANSNQPQHF
TRBV7-8 CASSLAPNQNIQYF
TRBV2 CASSPGQMNTEAFF
TRBV27 CATSPDTNTGELFF
TRBV2 CASRGSYNEQFF
TRBV13 CASSYQLAGSTDTQYF
TRBV14 CASSQDDKSGTSWFDEQFF
TRBV7-9 CASSFRTSGSHNEQFF
TRBV2 CASNGGNTIYF
TRBV29-1 CSVGDRANIQYF
TRBV19 CASSMVGNYEQYF
TRBV28 CASSSRRQGNYGYTF
TRBV27 CASRSPDRGHEQYF
TRBV2 CASSDRGNEQFF
TRBV15 CATSSRSNQPQHF
TRBV6-4 CASSDPGLAGGPHYNEQFF
TRBV7-9 CASSLMSDGTEAFF
TRBV4-2 CASSPGIVYEQYF
TRBV19 CASSIGVGGTDTQYF
TRBV19 CASSIFGGTYEQYF
TRBV27 CASSLSGNYGYTF
TRBV27 CASKNWDSNYGYTF
TRBV6-6 CASSYSGQYYEQYF
TRBV11-2 CASSFTTGTGELFF
TRBV7-9 CASSSLPNYGYTF
TRBV29-1 CSVGGTGSGEQYF
TRBV9 CASSVLRGTDTQYF
TRBV27 CASRTGTGATYEQYF
TRBV10-2 CASSLGGISYEQYF
TRBV11-2 CASSPDRGSVEQYF
TRBV19 CASSIIPGSGELFF
TRBV9 CASGPRADYGYTF
TRBV7-9 CASSFAGRAYEQYF
TRBV7-9 CASSSNAVIRDEQFF
TRBV28 CASSFRLLGEQYF
TRBV28 CATLDRSHTPGTFF
TRBV2 CASSEDEYAEDKVNQPQHF
TRBV7-6 CASSARTGSYEQYF
TRBV27 CASSYQALGTYEQYF
TRBV7-8 CASSLVGEPKYEQYF
TRBV5-1 CASSLRGRTSYEQYF
TRBV4-2 CASSLWEHTEAFF
TRBV9 CASSLSGASGTGELFF
TRBV9 CASSPGYNEQFF